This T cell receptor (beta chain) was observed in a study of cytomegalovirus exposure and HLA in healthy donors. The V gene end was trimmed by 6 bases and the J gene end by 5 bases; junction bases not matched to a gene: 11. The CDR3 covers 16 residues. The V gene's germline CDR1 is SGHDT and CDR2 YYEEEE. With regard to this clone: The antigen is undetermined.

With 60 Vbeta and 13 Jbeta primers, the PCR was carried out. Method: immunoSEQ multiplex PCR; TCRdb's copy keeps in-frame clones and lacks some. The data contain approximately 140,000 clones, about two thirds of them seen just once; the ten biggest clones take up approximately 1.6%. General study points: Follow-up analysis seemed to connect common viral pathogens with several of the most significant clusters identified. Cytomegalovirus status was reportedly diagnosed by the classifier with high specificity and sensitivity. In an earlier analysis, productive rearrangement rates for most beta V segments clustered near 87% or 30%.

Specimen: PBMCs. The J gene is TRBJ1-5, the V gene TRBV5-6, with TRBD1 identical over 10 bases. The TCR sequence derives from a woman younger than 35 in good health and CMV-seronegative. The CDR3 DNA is TGTGCCAGCACGCTCTGGGACAGGGGTCGATATCAGCCCCAGCATTTT. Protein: CASTLWDRGRYQPQHF.